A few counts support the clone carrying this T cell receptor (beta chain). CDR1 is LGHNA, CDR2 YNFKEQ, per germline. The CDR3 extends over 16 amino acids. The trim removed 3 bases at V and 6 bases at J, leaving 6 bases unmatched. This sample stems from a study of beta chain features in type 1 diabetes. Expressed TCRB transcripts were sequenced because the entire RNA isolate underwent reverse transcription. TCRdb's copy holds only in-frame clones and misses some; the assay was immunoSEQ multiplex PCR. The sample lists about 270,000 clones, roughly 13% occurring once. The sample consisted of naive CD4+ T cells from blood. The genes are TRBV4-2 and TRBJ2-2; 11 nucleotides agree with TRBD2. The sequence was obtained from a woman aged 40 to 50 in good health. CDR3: CASSHNSGGGAGELFF. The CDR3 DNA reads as TGTGCCAGCAGCCACAATAGCGGGGGGGGTGCCGGGGAGCTGTTTTTT.